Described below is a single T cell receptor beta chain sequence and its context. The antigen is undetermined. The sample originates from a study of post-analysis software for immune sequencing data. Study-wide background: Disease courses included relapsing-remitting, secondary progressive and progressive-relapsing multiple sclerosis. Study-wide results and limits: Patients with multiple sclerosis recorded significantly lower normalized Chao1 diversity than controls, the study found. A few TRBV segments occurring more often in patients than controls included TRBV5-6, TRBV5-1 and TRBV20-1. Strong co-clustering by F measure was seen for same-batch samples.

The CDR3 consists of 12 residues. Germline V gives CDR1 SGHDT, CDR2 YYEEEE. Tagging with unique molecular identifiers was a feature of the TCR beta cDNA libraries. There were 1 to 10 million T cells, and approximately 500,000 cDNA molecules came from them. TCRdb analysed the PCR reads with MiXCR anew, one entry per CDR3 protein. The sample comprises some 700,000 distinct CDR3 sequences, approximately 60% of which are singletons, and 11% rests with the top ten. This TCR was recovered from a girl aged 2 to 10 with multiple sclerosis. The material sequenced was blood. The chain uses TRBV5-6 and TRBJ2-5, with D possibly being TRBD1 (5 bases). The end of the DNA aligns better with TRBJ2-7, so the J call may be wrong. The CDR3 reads CASSLEGREQYF. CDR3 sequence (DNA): TGTGCCAGCAGCTTGGAGGGGCGCGAGCAGTACTTC.